Presented here are 6 T cell receptor beta chains from one specimen sequenced in a study of shared clonotypes between healthy human individuals (dated by TCRdb to 2020 to 2021). Libraries were made using the immunoSEQ multiplex PCR assay. TCRdb's version of the immuneACCESS table is confined to in-frame rearrangements and falls short of the full clone set. An unresolved V gene accounts for under half of the shortfall where checked; the remainder is of unknown origin. In this sample the table shows approximately 2,000,000 clones, just under 95% of which occur a single time. Clones ranked in the top ten supply 0.37% of the sample. What was sequenced was naive CD4+ T cells from PBMCs. The meaning of the sample's cell subset or site label: CD45RA+ positively selected. These receptors all stem from a man aged 18 to 29 in good health. Some clones in this sample may be carry-over from other donors' samples.

The CDR3 bases are TGCGCCAGCAGCTTGGGGACAGGGGCGCCTGAAGCTTTCTTT. It translates to CASSLGTGAPEAFF. The chain couples TRBV5-1 to TRBJ1-1, with 9 positions matching TRBD1. CDR1 and CDR2 (germline): SGHRS, YFSETQ. V shed 0 bases and J 6 bases; nucleotides not matched to a gene: 3. The CDR3 has 14 residues.

The J gene is TRBJ2-2, the V gene TRBV19, with TRBD2 matching 8 bases. This CDR3 has 13 residues. In germline, CDR1 is LNHDA, CDR2 SQIVND (reference sequence). V lost 11 bases to trimming and J lost 1 base; unmatched junction nucleotides: 3. CDR3 protein: CASGGENTGELFF. CDR3 DNA sequence: TGTGCCTCCGGGGGGGAGAACACCGGGGAGCTGTTTTTT.

The chain is built from TRBV28 and TRBJ1-4, with D possibly matching TRBD1 (5 bases). The ends were cut back, 4 bases at V and 4 bases at J, with 10 bases in the middle. Germline V gene data show CDR1 as MDHEN and CDR2 as SYDVKM. This CDR3 comprises 14 residues. The CDR3: CASSYRQLNEKLFF. The CDR3 nucleotides are TGTGCCAGCAGTTATAGACAGCTTAATGAAAAACTGTTTTTT.

On this clone: Germline is not matched at one junction end, which may reflect a read error. The chain links TRBV28 to TRBJ2-7, with TRBD2 identical over 10 bases. The germline gives CDR1 MDHEN, CDR2 SYDVKM. The CDR3 runs to 14 residues. This CDR3 reads CASTGLADVGEQYF. For the CDR3, the DNA is TGTGCTAGCACCGGACTAGCGGACGTCGGCGAGCAGTACTTC.

This chain joins TRBV9 and TRBJ2-5; 9 bases align to TRBD2. V was pared by 7 bases and J by 2 bases, with 3 bases of the junction left unmatched. CDR1 and CDR2 (germline): SGDLS, YYNGEE. This CDR3 has 13 residues. The CDR3 coding sequence is TGTGCCAGCGGGAGCGGGAGGCAAGAGACCCAGTACTTC. This encodes CASGSGRQETQYF.

As regards this clone: Other DNA sequences in the sample encode the same CDR3. The chain is built from TRBV2 and TRBJ2-2, with D tentatively TRBD2 (6 bases). Germline V CDR1 and CDR2: SNHLY, FYNNEI. The CDR3 extends over 14 amino acids. Trimming removed 6 bases at V and 0 bases at J, with 8 bases between. CDR3 amino acids: CASRGTANTGELFF. CDR3 nucleotides: TGTGCCAGCAGAGGGACTGCGAACACCGGGGAGCTGTTTTTT.